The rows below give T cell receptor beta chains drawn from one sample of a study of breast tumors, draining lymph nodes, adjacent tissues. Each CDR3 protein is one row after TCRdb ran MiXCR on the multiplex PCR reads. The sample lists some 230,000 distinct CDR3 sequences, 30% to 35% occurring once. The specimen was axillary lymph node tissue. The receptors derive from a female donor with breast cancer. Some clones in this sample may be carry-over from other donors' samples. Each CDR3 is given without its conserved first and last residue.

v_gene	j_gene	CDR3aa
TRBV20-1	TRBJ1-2	SASGQGGGGYT
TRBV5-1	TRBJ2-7	ASSLKEAGSSYEQY
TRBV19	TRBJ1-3	ASSMYRSSGNTIY
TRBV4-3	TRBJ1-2	ASSQDSGFLNSYT
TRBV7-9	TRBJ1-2	ASSPSGSNYGYT
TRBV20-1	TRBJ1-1	SARYGTTEAF
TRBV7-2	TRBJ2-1	AGSSNRGVYNEQF
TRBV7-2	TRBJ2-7	ASSLKSGTYEQY
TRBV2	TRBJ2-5	ASRRDSQETQY
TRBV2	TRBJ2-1	ASRDTSGGANEQF
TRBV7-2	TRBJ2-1	ASSTGTAEQF
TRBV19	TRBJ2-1	ASSISGSSHNEQF
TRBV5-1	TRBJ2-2	ASSLTPGQGATGELF
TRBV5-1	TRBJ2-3	ASSLTSGGYTDTQY
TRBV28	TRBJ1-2	ASSLHGRERGYT
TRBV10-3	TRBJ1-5	AISESRGNQPQH
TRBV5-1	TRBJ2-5	ASSAQGGGDTQY
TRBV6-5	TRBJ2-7	ASSHGGGRRNEQY
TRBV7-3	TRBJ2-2	ASSSGRDTGELF
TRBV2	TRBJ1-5	ASSASGGNQPQH
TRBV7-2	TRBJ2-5	ASSRISTSGGETQY